This TCR beta chain was recorded in a study of cytomegalovirus exposure and HLA in healthy donors. On this clone itself: Antigen unknown.

Use of 60 Vbeta and 13 Jbeta primers characterized the PCR. Assay: immunoSEQ multiplex PCR; the TCRdb copy retains only in-frame clones and omits some. This sample carries 100,000 to 150,000 clones, 70% to 75% of them seen once, and the ten largest clones take about 7.3%. Study outcomes and limitations: Earlier analysis looked at TCR beta V segments, and most were productive about 90% or about 30% of the time. Specificity for CMV antigens was confirmed in vitro for a few of the CMV-associated chains.

The ends were cut back, 5 bases at V and 1 base at J, with 9 bases in the middle. Germline assignment: CDR1 MNHEY and CDR2 SMNVEV (reference sequence). CDR3 length equals 14 residues. V is TRBV27 and J is TRBJ1-3; D gene uncertain. The sequencing input was PBMCs. The source of this sequence is a male donor in good health and CMV-seronegative. The CDR3 DNA is TGTGCCAGCAGTCCAGACTATTCTGGAAACACCATATATTTT. Translated, it gives CASSPDYSGNTIYF.